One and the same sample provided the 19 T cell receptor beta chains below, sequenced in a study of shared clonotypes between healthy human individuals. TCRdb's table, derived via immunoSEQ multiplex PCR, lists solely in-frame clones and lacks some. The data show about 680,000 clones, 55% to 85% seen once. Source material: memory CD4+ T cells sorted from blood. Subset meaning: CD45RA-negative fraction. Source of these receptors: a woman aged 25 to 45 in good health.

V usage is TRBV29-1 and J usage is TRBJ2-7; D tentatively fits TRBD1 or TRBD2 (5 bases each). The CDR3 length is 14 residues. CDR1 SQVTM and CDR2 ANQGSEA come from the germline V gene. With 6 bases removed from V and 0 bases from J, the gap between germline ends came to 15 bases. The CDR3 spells CSVRPGADSYEQYF. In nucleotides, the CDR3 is TGCAGCGTCCGCCCCGGGGCGGACTCCTACGAGCAGTACTTC.

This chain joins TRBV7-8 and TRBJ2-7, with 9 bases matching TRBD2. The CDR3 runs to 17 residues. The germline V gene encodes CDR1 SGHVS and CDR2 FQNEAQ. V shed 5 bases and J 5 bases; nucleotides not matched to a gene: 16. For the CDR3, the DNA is TGTGCCAGCAGCGCCCGGGGGGGATACAGCGGGAGGAACGAGCAGTACTTC. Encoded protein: CASSARGGYSGRNEQYF.

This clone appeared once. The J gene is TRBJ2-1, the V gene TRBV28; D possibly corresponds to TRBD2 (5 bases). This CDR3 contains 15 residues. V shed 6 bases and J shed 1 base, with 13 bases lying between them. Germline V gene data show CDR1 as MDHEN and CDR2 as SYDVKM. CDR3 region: CASSYSGASYNEQFF. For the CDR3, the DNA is TGTGCCAGCAGCTACAGCGGAGCTTCCTACAATGAGCAGTTCTTC.

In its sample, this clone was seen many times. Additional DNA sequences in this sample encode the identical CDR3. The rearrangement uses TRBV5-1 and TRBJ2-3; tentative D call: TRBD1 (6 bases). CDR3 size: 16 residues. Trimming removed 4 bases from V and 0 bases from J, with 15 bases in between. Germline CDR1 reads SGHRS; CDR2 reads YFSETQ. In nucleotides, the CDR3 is TGCGCCAGCAGCACCGCACAGGGCCCTAGCACAGATACGCAGTATTTT. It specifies CASSTAQGPSTDTQYF.

The chain's CDR3 is CASSSPTGSSTDTQYF. The CDR3 nucleotides read TGTGCCAGCAGTTCACCGACAGGTTCGAGCACAGATACGCAGTATTTT. This chain connects TRBV28 to TRBJ2-3; D perhaps matches TRBD1 (6 bases). V dropped 4 bases and J dropped 0 bases, with 14 bases sitting between them. Germline loops: CDR1 MDHEN, CDR2 SYDVKM. The CDR3 has 16 amino acids.

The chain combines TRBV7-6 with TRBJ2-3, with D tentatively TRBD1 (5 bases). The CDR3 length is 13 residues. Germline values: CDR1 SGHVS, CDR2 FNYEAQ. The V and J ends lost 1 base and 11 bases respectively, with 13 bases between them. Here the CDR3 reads CASSLVFQGRQYF. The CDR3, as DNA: TGTGCCAGCAGCTTAGTATTCCAGGGTAGGCAGTATTTT. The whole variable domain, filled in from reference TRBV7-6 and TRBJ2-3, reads GAGVSQSPRYKVTKRGQDVALRCDPISGHVSLYWYRQALGQGPEFLTYFNYEAQQDKSGLPNDRFSAERPEGSISTLTIQRTEQRDSAMYRCASSLVFQGRQYFGPGTRLTVL.

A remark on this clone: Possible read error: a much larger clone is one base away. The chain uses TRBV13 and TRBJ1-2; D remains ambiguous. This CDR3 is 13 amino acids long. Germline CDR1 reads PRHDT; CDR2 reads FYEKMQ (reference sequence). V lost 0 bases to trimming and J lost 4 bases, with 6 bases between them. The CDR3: CASSLGVGYGYTF. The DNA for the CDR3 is TGTGCCAGCAGCTTAGGGGTGGGCTATGGCTACACCTTC.

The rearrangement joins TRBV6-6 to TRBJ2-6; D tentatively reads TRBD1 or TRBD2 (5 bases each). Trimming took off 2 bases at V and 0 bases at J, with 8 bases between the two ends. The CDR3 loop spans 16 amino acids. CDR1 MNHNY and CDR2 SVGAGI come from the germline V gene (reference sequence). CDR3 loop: CASSYGTDSGANVLTF. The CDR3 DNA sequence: TGTGCCAGCAGTTACGGGACGGACTCTGGGGCCAACGTCCTGACTTTC.

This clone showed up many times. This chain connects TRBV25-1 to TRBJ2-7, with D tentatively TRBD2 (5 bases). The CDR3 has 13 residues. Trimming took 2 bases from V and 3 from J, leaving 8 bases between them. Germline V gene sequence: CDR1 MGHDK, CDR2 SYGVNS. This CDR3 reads CASSEEGNYEQYF. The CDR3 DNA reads TGTGCCAGCAGTGAAGAGGGCAACTACGAGCAGTACTTC.

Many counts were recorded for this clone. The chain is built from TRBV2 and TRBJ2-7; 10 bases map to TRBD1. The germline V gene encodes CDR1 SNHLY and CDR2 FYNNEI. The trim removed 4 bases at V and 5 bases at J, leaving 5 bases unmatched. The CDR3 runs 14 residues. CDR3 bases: TGTGCCAGCAGTGTACGGGACAGGGGCCACGAGCAGTACTTC. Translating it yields CASSVRDRGHEQYF.

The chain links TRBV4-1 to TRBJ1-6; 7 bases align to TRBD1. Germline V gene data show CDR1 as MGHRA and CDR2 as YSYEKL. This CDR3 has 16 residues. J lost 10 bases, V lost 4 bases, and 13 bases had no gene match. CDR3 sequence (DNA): TGCGCCAGCAGCCCTAACGACAGGGATCGAAAATCACCCCTCCACTTT. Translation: CASSPNDRDRKSPLHF.

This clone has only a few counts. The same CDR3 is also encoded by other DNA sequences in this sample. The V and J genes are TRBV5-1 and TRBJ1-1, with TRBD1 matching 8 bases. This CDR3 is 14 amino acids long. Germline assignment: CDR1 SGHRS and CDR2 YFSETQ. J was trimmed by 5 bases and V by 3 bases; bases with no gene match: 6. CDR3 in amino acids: CASSSGTGGTEAFF. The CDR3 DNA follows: TGCGCCAGCAGCTCGGGGACAGGAGGGACTGAAGCTTTCTTT.

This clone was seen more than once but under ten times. The CDR3 reads CASSADRANTGELFF. DNA for the CDR3: TGTGCCAGCAGCGCGGACAGGGCCAACACCGGGGAGCTGTTTTTT. The J gene is TRBJ2-2, the V gene TRBV5-4; TRBD1 agrees at 8 bases. There are 15 residues in the CDR3. V shed 4 bases, J shed 2 bases, and the junction held 4 bases outside the gene matches. The germline CDR1 and CDR2 sequences are SGHNT and YYREEE (reference sequence).

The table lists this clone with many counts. The DNA for the CDR3 is TGTGCCAGCAGCTTAGTGTGGGGGGAGACCCAGTACTTC. This encodes CASSLVWGETQYF. This chain connects TRBV11-2 to TRBJ2-5, with D possibly being TRBD1 or TRBD2 (5 bases each). The CDR3 length is 13 residues. Looked up from germline, CDR1 is SGHAT and CDR2 is FQNNGV. Deletions cut 1 base from V and 5 bases from J, with 8 bases between. The variable domain in full, completed from reference TRBV11-2 and TRBJ2-5, reads EAGVAQSPRYKIIEKRQSVAFWCNPISGHATLYWYQQILGQGPKLLIQFQNNGVVDDSQLPKDRFSAERLKGVDSTLKIQPAKLEDSAVYLCASSLVWGETQYFGPGTRLLVL.

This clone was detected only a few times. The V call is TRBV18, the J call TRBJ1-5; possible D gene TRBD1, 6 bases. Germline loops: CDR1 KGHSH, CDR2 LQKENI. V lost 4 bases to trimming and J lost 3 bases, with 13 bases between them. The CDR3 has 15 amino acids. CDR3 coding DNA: TGTGCCAGCTCACAGTACGGACAGCCCAATCAGCCCCAGCATTTT. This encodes CASSQYGQPNQPQHF.

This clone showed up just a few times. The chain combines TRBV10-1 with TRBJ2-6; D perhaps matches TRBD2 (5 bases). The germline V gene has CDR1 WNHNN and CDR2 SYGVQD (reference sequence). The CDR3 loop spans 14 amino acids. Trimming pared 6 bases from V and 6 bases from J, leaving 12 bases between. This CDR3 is CASSPSRVANVLTF. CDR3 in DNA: TGCGCCAGCAGCCCCTCGAGGGTGGCCAACGTCCTGACTTTC.

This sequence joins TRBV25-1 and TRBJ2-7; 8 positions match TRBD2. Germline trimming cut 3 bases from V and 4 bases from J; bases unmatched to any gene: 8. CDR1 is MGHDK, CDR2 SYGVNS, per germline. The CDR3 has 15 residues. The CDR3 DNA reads TGTGCCAGCAGTGAGGTGGACACGGGAGGGTACGAGCAGTACTTC. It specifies CASSEVDTGGYEQYF.

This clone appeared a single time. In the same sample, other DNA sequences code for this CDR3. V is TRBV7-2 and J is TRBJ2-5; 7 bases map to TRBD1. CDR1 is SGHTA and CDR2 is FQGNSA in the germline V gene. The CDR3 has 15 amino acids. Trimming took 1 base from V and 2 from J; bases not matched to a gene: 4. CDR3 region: CASSLGGQPQETQYF. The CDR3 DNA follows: TGTGCCAGCAGCTTAGGGGGACAGCCGCAAGAGACCCAGTACTTC.

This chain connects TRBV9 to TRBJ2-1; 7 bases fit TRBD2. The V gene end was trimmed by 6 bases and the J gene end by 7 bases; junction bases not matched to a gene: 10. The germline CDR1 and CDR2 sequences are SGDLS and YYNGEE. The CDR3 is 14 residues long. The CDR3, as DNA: TGTGCCAGCACGCTCGGTCTAGCGGAGAATGAGCAGTTCTTC. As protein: CASTLGLAENEQFF.